These 7 T cell receptor beta chains were sequenced from one sample in a study of Graves' ophthalmopathy and Graves' hyperthyroidism. Researchers took RNA transcripts and amplified TCR beta CDR3 regions from them. Following a first-round RT-PCR that used HTBI primers, a second-round multiplex PCR was carried out. TCRdb independently ran MiXCR on the multiplex PCR reads; one entry per CDR3 protein. The sample consists of about 220,000 distinct CDR3 sequences, roughly 21% of them appearing once. The material sequenced was peripheral blood. These TCRs come from a woman between 50 and 59 years old with Graves' ophthalmopathy.

This clonotype was detected ten times or more. The V call is TRBV19, the J call TRBJ2-7; no clear D. Germline V gene data show CDR1 as LNHDA and CDR2 as SQIVND (reference sequence). CDR3 size: 15 residues. Trimming took 0 bases from V and 2 from J, leaving 11 bases between them. This CDR3 reads CASSIDLSIAYEQYF. CDR3 coding DNA: TGTGCCAGTAGTATAGACTTGTCGATTGCCTACGAGCAGTACTTC.

This clonotype was found many times. The chain has TRBV25-1 and TRBJ2-5, with 11 bases matching TRBD2. Unmatched junction bases numbered 10, after V lost 11 bases and J lost 2 bases. The CDR3 extends over 15 amino acids. Per the germline V gene, CDR1 is MGHDK and CDR2 is SYGVNS. CDR3 nucleotides: TGTGCCTTGTGGAAACTAGCGGGAGAACAAGAGACCCAGTACTTC. This translates into CALWKLAGEQETQYF.

In this sample, this clonotype turned up many times. V gene TRBV13 combines with J gene TRBJ2-7, with a tentative D call TRBD1 (6 bases). The length of the CDR3 is 15 residues. V was pared by 4 bases and J by 0 bases, with 13 bases between. The germline gives CDR1 PRHDT, CDR2 FYEKMQ (reference sequence). The CDR3 sequence is CASSYWTASSYEQYF. DNA for the CDR3: TGTGCCAGCAGCTACTGGACAGCCAGCTCCTACGAGCAGTACTTC.

In this sample, this clonotype turned up many times. The V and J genes are TRBV4-1 and TRBJ2-5; 7 positions match TRBD1. The CDR3 sequence is 13 residues long. With V trimmed by 4 bases and J by 2 bases, 1 base remained unmatched. Looked up from germline, CDR1 is MGHRA and CDR2 is YSYEKL. DNA for the CDR3: TGCGCCAGCAGCCTGGGACAGCAAGAGACCCAGTACTTC. Its protein is CASSLGQQETQYF.

This clonotype was counted many times. The V and J genes are TRBV19 and TRBJ1-5; 8 positions agree with TRBD1. CDR3 length equals 14 residues. Germline lookup yields CDR1 LNHDA and CDR2 SQIVND (reference sequence). Unmatched junction bases numbered 5, after V lost 7 bases and J lost 3 bases. As DNA, the CDR3 is TGTGCCAGTAAGGGACAGGTGGACAATCAGCCCCAGCATTTT. It codes for CASKGQVDNQPQHF.

This sequence joins TRBV6-5 and TRBJ2-7; D could derive from TRBD1 or TRBD2 (5 bases each). Between the trimmed V and J ends, which lost 2 bases and 5 bases, there was a span of 13 bases. The germline CDR1 and CDR2 sequences are MNHEY and SVGAGI. This CDR3 spans 14 amino acids. The CDR3 is CASSYRQEGNEQYF. CDR3 nucleotide sequence: TGTGCCAGCAGTTACAGACAAGAGGGGAACGAGCAGTACTTC.

This chain connects TRBV4-1 to TRBJ2-5; perhaps TRBD2 as D (5 bases). Trimming cost V 3 bases and J 4 bases, with 15 bases left between them. Germline V gene sequence: CDR1 MGHRA, CDR2 YSYEKL. The CDR3 runs 15 residues. The DNA of the CDR3 is TGCGCCAGCAGCCATCACGGACTTGAGGGAGAGACCCAGTACTTC. Its translation is CASSHHGLEGETQYF.